Detailed here is one T cell receptor (beta chain). Its antigen is currently unknown. The source of the sample is a study of T-cell reconstitution after alpha-beta-depleted transplantation in children. Overall study results and limits: Expanded clones from the graft, numbering several hundred, reportedly supplied alpha-beta T cells about two months after transplant. Newly produced T cells mostly provided counts and TCRbeta diversity after one year, as hyperexpanded clones declined. High day-60 TCRbeta diversity in some patients came from surviving recipient T cells and thymic progenitors.

Unique molecular identifiers were incorporated when the TCRbeta library was constructed. TCRdb re-analysed the PCR reads in MiXCR, keeping a single row per CDR3 protein. Found here are a few hundred thousand distinct CDR3 sequences, roughly a quarter of them singletons; the top ten hold under 45%. The CDR3 runs to 14 residues. Trimming took 7 bases from V and 9 from J, leaving 16 bases between them. Germline CDR1 and CDR2: SGHTA and FQGNSA. This clonotype originated in a boy in the first two years of life with Wiskott-Aldrich syndrome, due to receive a stem cell transplant. Sequencing used PBMCs, obtained before TCRalphabeta/CD19-depleted stem cell transplant. The chain links TRBV7-2 to TRBJ1-6; D perhaps matches TRBD1 (5 bases). The CDR3, as DNA: TGTGCCAGCAACCAGGGAGGGGTGGTTTCACCCCTCCACTTT. Encoded protein: CASNQGGVVSPLHF.